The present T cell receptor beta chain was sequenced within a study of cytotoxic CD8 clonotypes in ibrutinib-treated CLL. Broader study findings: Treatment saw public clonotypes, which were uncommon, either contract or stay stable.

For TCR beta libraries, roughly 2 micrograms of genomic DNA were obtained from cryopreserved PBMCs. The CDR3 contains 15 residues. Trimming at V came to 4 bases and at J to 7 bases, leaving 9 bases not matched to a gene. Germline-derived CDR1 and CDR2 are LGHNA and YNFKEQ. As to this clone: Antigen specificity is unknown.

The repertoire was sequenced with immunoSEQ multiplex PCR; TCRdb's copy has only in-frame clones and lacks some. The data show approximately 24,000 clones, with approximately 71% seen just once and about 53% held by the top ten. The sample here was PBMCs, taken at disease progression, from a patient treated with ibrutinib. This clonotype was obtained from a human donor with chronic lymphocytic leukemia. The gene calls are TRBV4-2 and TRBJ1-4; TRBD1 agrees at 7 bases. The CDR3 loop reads CASSPLTGRLEKLFF. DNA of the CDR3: TGTGCCAGCAGCCCGTTGACAGGGCGCCTTGAAAAACTGTTTTTT.